Below, 27 T cell receptor beta chains from the same sample are listed, as sequenced in a study of long-term antiretroviral therapy in people with HIV. It was version v3.0 of the immunoSEQ assay that was run at survey level. The protocol was immunoSEQ multiplex PCR, while the TCRdb copy is restricted to in-frame clones and leaves out a portion. The table lists about 28,000 clones, roughly 87% of them singletons. Sequences were derived from unsorted PBMCs, sampled 2 years after starting antiretroviral therapy. Receptors were obtained from a man aged 45-60 years with HIV.

The chain carries TRBV2 and TRBJ1-2; D not resolved. Deletions cut 1 base from V and 4 bases from J, with 4 bases between. The CDR3 runs 12 residues. Germline CDR1 and CDR2: SNHLY and FYNNEI. CDR3 sequence reads: CASSEGGYGYTF. The CDR3 nucleotides read TGTGCCAGCAGTGAAGGCGGCTATGGCTACACCTTC.

The chain uses TRBV19 and TRBJ1-3, with D possibly being TRBD1 (6 bases). Germline V CDR1 and CDR2: LNHDA, SQIVND (reference sequence). Trimming stripped 6 bases from V and 2 bases from J, with 20 bases between. The CDR3 contains 17 residues. The CDR3 loop is CASRRGASSGTGNTIYF. CDR3 DNA sequence: TGTGCCAGTAGGCGGGGGGCATCTTCGGGGACTGGAAACACCATATATTTT.

Only a few counts were recorded for this clone. The chain links TRBV19 to TRBJ2-7; possibly TRBD1 or TRBD2 for D (5 bases each). Trimming removed 4 bases from V and 7 bases from J, with 17 bases in between. Germline assignment: CDR1 LNHDA and CDR2 SQIVND (reference sequence). CDR3 size: 14 residues. CDR3 DNA sequence: TGTGCCAGTAGTACCCGGCCTGCCGAGGGGGAGCAGTACTTC. This sequence encodes CASSTRPAEGEQYF.

The V gene is TRBV27, the J gene TRBJ2-3; 12 bases match TRBD2. CDR1 is MNHEY and CDR2 is SMNVEV in the germline V gene (reference sequence). The CDR3 extends over 16 amino acids. V was clipped by 4 bases and J by 0 bases; unmatched bases: 2. CDR3 region: CASSSGTSGSTDTQYF. In DNA, the CDR3 is TGTGCCAGCAGTTCTGGGACTAGCGGGAGCACAGATACGCAGTATTTT.

The rearrangement joins TRBV6-5 to TRBJ1-5; D gene uncertain. V lost 2 bases, J lost 4 bases, and 9 bases lay in between. The length of the CDR3 is 14 residues. Germline V CDR1 and CDR2: MNHEY, SVGAGI. The CDR3 sequence is CASSYRALNQPQHF. CDR3 sequence (DNA): TGTGCCAGCAGTTACCGGGCCCTAAATCAGCCCCAGCATTTT.

The V and J genes are TRBV5-1 and TRBJ1-1; D ambiguous. V was clipped by 0 bases and J by 2 bases, with 11 bases between them. Germline V lookup: CDR1 SGHRS, CDR2 YFSETQ. CDR3 length: 15 residues. In DNA, the CDR3 is TGCGCCAGCAGCTTGGATACGACACCCAACACTGAAGCTTTCTTT. Protein product: CASSLDTTPNTEAFF.

The CDR3 DNA follows: TGTGCCTCAACAGGGGGGCTTAGCGGGGGAGGTACGCAGTATTTT. As protein: CASTGGLSGGGTQYF. The chain has TRBV10-3 and TRBJ2-3, with D perhaps matching TRBD2 (9 bases). CDR1 and CDR2 (germline): ENHRY, SYGVKD. The CDR3 loop spans 15 amino acids. V lost 11 bases, J lost 8 bases, and 26 bases lay in between.

The chain joins TRBV4-1 to TRBJ1-5, with D possibly TRBD1 on 5 matching bases. CDR3 length: 13 residues. In germline, CDR1 is MGHRA, CDR2 YSYEKL. The V end was cut by 5 bases, the J end by 4 bases, with 9 bases between. The CDR3 coding sequence is TGCGCCAGCAGCTGGACACAAAATCAGCCCCAGCATTTT. Amino acids: CASSWTQNQPQHF.

The chain uses TRBV7-2 and TRBJ1-5; D ambiguous. V shed 1 base and J shed 0 bases, with 7 bases lying between them. Looked up from germline, CDR1 is SGHTA and CDR2 is FQGNSA. The length of the CDR3 is 15 residues. The CDR3 region has the DNA TGTGCCAGCAGCTTAGTAGTTTATAGCAATCAGCCCCAGCATTTT. It encodes CASSLVVYSNQPQHF.

The chain joins TRBV5-5 to TRBJ2-1, with 8 bases matching TRBD2. Germline trimming cut 1 base from V and 9 bases from J; bases unmatched to any gene: 9. The CDR3 is 15 residues long. Looked up from germline, CDR1 is SGHKS and CDR2 is YYEKEE (reference sequence). The CDR3 loop reads CASSLRGRRTGEQFF. As DNA, the CDR3 is TGTGCCAGCAGCTTGCGCGGGAGGAGAACGGGTGAGCAGTTCTTC.

The chain has TRBV2 and TRBJ2-7; tentative D call: TRBD1 (5 bases). Per the germline V gene, CDR1 is SNHLY and CDR2 is FYNNEI. The ends were cut back, 7 bases at V and 5 bases at J, with 24 bases in the middle. This CDR3 is 16 amino acids long. CDR3 region: CASKLGGVGRVDEQYF. The DNA of the CDR3 is TGTGCCAGCAAATTGGGCGGTGTGGGGCGAGTGGACGAGCAGTACTTC. The whole variable domain, remainder taken from reference TRBV2 and TRBJ2-7, is EPEVTQTPSHQVTQMGQEVILRCVPISNHLYFYWYRQILGQKVEFLVSFYNNEISEKSEIFDDQFSVERPDGSNFTLKIRSTKLEDSAMYFCASKLGGVGRVDEQYFGPGTRLTVT.

The rearrangement uses TRBV30 and TRBJ1-1; the D gene is possibly TRBD1 (5 bases). This CDR3 is built from 15 residues. The germline V gene encodes CDR1 GTSNPN and CDR2 SVGIG (reference sequence). The V and J ends lost 2 bases and 3 bases respectively, with 16 bases between them. CDR3 loop: CAWSRAGGDYTEAFF. Written as DNA, the CDR3 is TGTGCCTGGAGTAGGGCTGGAGGGGACTACACTGAAGCTTTCTTT.

The CDR3 sequence is CASSPRVAAYGYTF. CDR3 DNA sequence: TGTGCCAGCAGCCCCCGGGTGGCAGCCTATGGCTACACCTTC. The rearrangement links TRBV9 to TRBJ1-2; D is undetermined. The CDR3 loop spans 14 amino acids. Trimming cost V 4 bases and J 4 bases, with 14 bases left between them. Germline V CDR1 and CDR2: SGDLS, YYNGEE.

The chain is built from TRBV19 and TRBJ2-6; the D is unclear. V was trimmed by 2 bases and J by 0 bases, leaving 14 bases between them. Germline CDR1 reads LNHDA; CDR2 reads SQIVND (reference sequence). This CDR3 comprises 18 residues. CDR3 sequence reads: CASSILGRLVSGANVLTF. CDR3 nucleotides: TGTGCCAGTAGTATACTGGGCAGGTTAGTCTCTGGGGCCAACGTCCTGACTTTC.

The chain has TRBV28 and TRBJ1-6; D is unclear. Per germline, CDR1 MDHEN and CDR2 SYDVKM. The CDR3 is 15 residues long. V gave up 1 base and J gave up 7 bases, with 11 bases separating them. CDR3 sequence: CASSLLPGRNSPLHF. CDR3 nucleotides: TGTGCCAGCAGTTTATTGCCCGGCAGGAATTCACCCCTCCACTTT.

V and J are TRBV6-5 and TRBJ1-1; no clear D. CDR1 MNHEY and CDR2 SVGAGI come from the germline V gene. V lost 7 bases, J lost 0 bases, and 12 bases lay in between. The CDR3 is 14 residues long. The CDR3 loop is CASTRAGMNTEAFF. For the CDR3, the DNA is TGTGCCAGCACTAGGGCTGGTATGAACACTGAAGCTTTCTTT.

This clone came up a few times. The DNA for the CDR3 is TGTGCCAGCAGCACAGGGTTGGGAAGGAATCAGCCCCAGCATTTT. Translation gives CASSTGLGRNQPQHF. The chain links TRBV6-1 to TRBJ1-5, with D tentatively TRBD1 (6 bases). V was shortened by 6 bases and J by 4 bases, with 16 bases between the two germline ends. In germline, CDR1 is MNHNS, CDR2 SASEGT. The CDR3 sequence is 15 residues long.

The rearrangement links TRBV7-9 to TRBJ2-2, with 7 nucleotides matching TRBD1. The CDR3 is 13 amino acids. Trimming at V came to 10 bases and at J to 4 bases, leaving 6 bases not matched to a gene. Germline loops: CDR1 SEHNR, CDR2 FQNEAQ (reference sequence). Here the CDR3 reads CAISTGSTGELFF. DNA of the CDR3: TGTGCCATCTCGACAGGGAGCACCGGGGAGCTGTTTTTT.

This chain links TRBV4-1 with TRBJ1-4; D is uncertain. Germline-derived CDR1 and CDR2 are MGHRA and YSYEKL. Trimming shortened V by 0 bases and J by 8 bases, and 16 bases separated the two germline ends. The CDR3 is 16 amino acids. The CDR3 bases are TGCGCCAGCAGCCAAGATAGGTCGGGGTGGCGAGAAAAACTGTTTTTT. It translates to CASSQDRSGWREKLFF.

Only one count was recorded for this clone. As DNA, the CDR3 is TGTGCCAGCAGCTTAGACGGTCCAGGGGCCTACGAGCAGTACTTC. Translation gives CASSLDGPGAYEQYF. J is TRBJ2-7 and V is TRBV7-9, with TRBD1 as a possible D gene (6 bases). The CDR3 has 15 residues. The ends were cut back, 1 base at V and 2 bases at J, with 12 bases in the middle. The germline CDR1 and CDR2 sequences are SEHNR and FQNEAQ (reference sequence).

The chain recombines TRBV6-6 with TRBJ2-4, with D possibly TRBD2 on 5 matching bases. V was shortened by 6 bases and J by 0 bases, with 12 bases between the two germline ends. This CDR3 contains 15 residues. Per the germline V gene, CDR1 is MNHNY and CDR2 is SVGAGI (reference sequence). CDR3 DNA sequence: TGTGCCAGCAGCCCGAGCGGATTAGCCAAAAACATTCAGTACTTC. Its translation: CASSPSGLAKNIQYF.

This chain joins TRBV5-1 and TRBJ2-5; no definite D call. The germline CDR1 and CDR2 sequences are SGHRS and YFSETQ. The CDR3 runs 12 residues. V was pared by 0 bases and J by 4 bases, with 4 bases between. The CDR3 sequence is CASSLGAETQYF. The CDR3 DNA reads TGCGCCAGCAGCTTGGGAGCAGAGACCCAGTACTTC.

The J gene is TRBJ2-7, the V gene TRBV28; TRBD2 might be the D (6 bases). This CDR3 has 13 amino acids. Germline CDR1 and CDR2: MDHEN and SYDVKM. Trimming pared 6 bases from V and 5 bases from J, leaving 14 bases between. The CDR3 protein is CASRGVEGNEQYF. CDR3 in DNA: TGTGCCAGCAGGGGAGTGGAGGGGAACGAGCAGTACTTC.

In this sample, this clone turned up a few times. The gene calls are TRBV7-9 and TRBJ1-5; no reliable D call. V was pared by 5 bases and J by 9 bases, with 11 bases between. Looked up from germline, CDR1 is SEHNR and CDR2 is FQNEAQ (reference sequence). The length of the CDR3 is 12 residues. This CDR3 reads CASSPGWGPQHF. The CDR3 region has the DNA TGTGCCAGCAGCCCCGGATGGGGGCCCCAGCATTTT.

The chain uses TRBV6-6 and TRBJ1-5; perhaps TRBD1 as D (6 bases). Looked up from germline, CDR1 is MNHNY and CDR2 is SVGAGI (reference sequence). The V end lost 6 bases, the J end lost 6 bases, and 15 bases lay between the germline ends. CDR3 size: 14 residues. The CDR3 region is CASSLGAPGQPQHF. The CDR3 DNA follows: TGTGCCAGCAGCCTGGGGGCCCCGGGTCAGCCCCAGCATTTT.

The chain links TRBV5-1 to TRBJ1-6; D is unresolved. CDR1 and CDR2 (germline): SGHRS, YFSETQ. This CDR3 is 15 amino acids long. Trimming cost V 4 bases and J 0 bases, with 8 bases left between them. CDR3 coding DNA: TGCGCCAGCAGCGGGGTCAGCTCCTATAATTCACCCCTCCACTTT. It specifies CASSGVSSYNSPLHF.

This chain links TRBV6-1 with TRBJ1-2, with TRBD1 identical over 7 bases. Trimming at V came to 6 bases and at J to 2 bases, leaving 3 bases not matched to a gene. The germline CDR1 and CDR2 sequences are MNHNS and SASEGT. The CDR3 consists of 13 residues. The CDR3: CASRQGINYGYTF. For the CDR3, the DNA is TGTGCCAGCAGACAGGGGATCAACTATGGCTACACCTTC.